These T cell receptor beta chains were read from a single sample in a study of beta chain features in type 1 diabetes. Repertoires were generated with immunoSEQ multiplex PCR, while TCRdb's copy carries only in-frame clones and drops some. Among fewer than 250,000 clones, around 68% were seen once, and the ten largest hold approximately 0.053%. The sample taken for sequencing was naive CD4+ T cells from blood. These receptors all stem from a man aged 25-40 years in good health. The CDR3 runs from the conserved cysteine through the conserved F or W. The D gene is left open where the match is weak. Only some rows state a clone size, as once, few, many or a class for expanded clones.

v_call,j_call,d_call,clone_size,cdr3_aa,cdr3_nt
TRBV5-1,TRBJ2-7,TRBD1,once,CASSPGQGGNEQYF,TGCGCCAGCAGCCCGGGACAGGGTGGTAACGAGCAGTACTTC
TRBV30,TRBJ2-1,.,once,CAWDLGNNEQFF,TGTGCCTGGGACCTCGGAAACAATGAGCAGTTCTTC
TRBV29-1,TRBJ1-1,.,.,CSVEENTHTEAFF,TGCAGCGTTGAAGAAAACACACACACTGAAGCTTTCTTT
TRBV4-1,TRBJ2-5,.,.,CASSQAANRETQYF,TGCGCCAGCAGCCAAGCAGCCAACCGGGAGACCCAGTACTTC
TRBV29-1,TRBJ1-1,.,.,CSARGVMNTEAFF,TGCAGCGCCCGAGGTGTGATGAACACTGAAGCTTTCTTT
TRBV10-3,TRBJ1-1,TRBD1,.,CAITDRMNTEAFF,TGTGCCATCACGGACAGGATGAACACTGAAGCTTTCTTT
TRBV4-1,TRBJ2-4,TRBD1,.,CASSQPWRGQGSAKNIQYF,TGCGCCAGCAGCCAGCCATGGCGGGGACAGGGGTCAGCCAAAAACATTCAGTACTTC
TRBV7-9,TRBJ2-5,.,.,CASSPPSWTARETQYF,TGTGCCAGCAGCCCCCCTTCCTGGACGGCTCGGGAGACCCAGTACTTC
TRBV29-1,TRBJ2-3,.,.,CSVEADRRVDTQYF,TGCAGCGTTGAAGCCGACAGGAGAGTGGATACGCAGTATTTT
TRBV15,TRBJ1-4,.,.,CATSRDATNEKLFF,TGTGCCACCAGCAGAGATGCAACTAATGAAAAACTGTTTTTT
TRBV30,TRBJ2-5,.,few,CAWDRYQETQYF,TGTGCCTGGGACAGGTACCAAGAGACCCAGTACTTC
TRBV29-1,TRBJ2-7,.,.,CSVEVTRTYEQYF,TGCAGCGTTGAGGTTACAAGGACCTACGAGCAGTACTTC
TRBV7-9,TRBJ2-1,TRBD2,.,CASSLGLAEYNEQFF,TGTGCCAGCAGCCTGGGACTAGCGGAATACAATGAGCAGTTCTTC
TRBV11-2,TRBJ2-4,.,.,CASSPFSRRNIQYF,TGTGCCAGCAGTCCCTTCTCTCGGAGGAACATTCAGTACTTC
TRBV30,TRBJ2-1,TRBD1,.,CAWSPPGLVTGGQFF,TGTGCCTGGAGTCCTCCGGGCCTCGTGACAGGGGGCCAGTTCTTC
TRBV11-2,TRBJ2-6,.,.,CASSPGRGSGANVLTF,TGTGCCAGCAGCCCGGGACGGGGCTCTGGGGCCAACGTCCTGACTTTC
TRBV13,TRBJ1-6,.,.,CASSLGQGNSPLHF,TGTGCCAGCAGCTTAGGGCAGGGGAATTCACCCCTCCACTTT
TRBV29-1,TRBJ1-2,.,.,CSGQGNYGYTF,TGCAGCGGTCAGGGGAACTATGGCTACACCTTC
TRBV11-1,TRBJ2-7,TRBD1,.,CASSPRGPNEQYF,TGTGCCAGCAGCCCCAGGGGGCCCAACGAGCAGTACTTC
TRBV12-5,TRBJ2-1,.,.,CASGLALGLGPDEQFF,TGTGCTAGTGGTTTGGCCTTAGGACTCGGTCCTGATGAGCAGTTCTTC
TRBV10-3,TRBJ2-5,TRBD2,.,CAISVGLAGGQETQYF,TGTGCCATCAGTGTGGGACTAGCGGGGGGTCAAGAGACCCAGTACTTC
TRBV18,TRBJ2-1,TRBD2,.,CASSPGREPSVDEQFF,TGTGCCAGCTCACCGGGGCGGGAGCCCTCGGTCGATGAGCAGTTCTTC
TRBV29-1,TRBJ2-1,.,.,CSVELSQGNYNEQFF,TGCAGCGTCGAGTTGAGTCAGGGAAACTACAATGAGCAGTTCTTC
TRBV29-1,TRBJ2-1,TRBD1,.,CSVKPGQGHNEQFF,TGCAGCGTTAAACCGGGACAGGGGCACAATGAGCAGTTCTTC
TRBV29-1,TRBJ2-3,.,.,CSVDRVSDTQYF,TGCAGCGTTGACAGGGTCTCGGATACGCAGTATTTT
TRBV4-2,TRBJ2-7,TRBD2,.,CASSQETSANSYEQYF,TGTGCCAGCAGCCAAGAGACTAGCGCGAACTCCTACGAGCAGTACTTC
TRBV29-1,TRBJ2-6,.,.,CSVVADSSGISGANVLTF,TGCAGCGTTGTTGCCGATTCCTCCGGGATCTCTGGGGCCAACGTCCTGACTTTC
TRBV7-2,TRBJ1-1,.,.,CASSPIGAVEAFF,TGTGCCAGCAGCCCAATAGGAGCGGTTGAAGCTTTCTTT
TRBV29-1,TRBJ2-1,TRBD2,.,CSVLPRLAGGEQFF,TGCAGCGTTCTTCCGAGGCTAGCGGGAGGCGAGCAGTTCTTC
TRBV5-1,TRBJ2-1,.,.,CASSFSTYNEQFF,TGCGCCAGCAGCTTTAGTACCTACAATGAGCAGTTCTTC
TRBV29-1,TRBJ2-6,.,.,CSVHDSRLDVLTF,TGCAGCGTTCATGACAGCCGCCTCGACGTCCTGACTTTC
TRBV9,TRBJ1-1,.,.,CASSVDANTEAFF,TGTGCCAGCAGCGTAGATGCGAACACTGAAGCTTTCTTT
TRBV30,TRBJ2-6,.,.,CAWKHAGANVLTF,TGTGCCTGGAAGCATGCTGGGGCCAACGTCCTGACTTTC
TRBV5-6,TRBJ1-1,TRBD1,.,CASSRRDRYTEAFF,TGTGCCAGCAGCCGCCGGGACAGATACACTGAAGCTTTCTTT
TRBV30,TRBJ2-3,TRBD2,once,CAWSVLAGAPDTQYF,TGTGCCTGGAGTGTACTAGCGGGGGCCCCAGATACGCAGTATTTT
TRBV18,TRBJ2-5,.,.,CASSQSGTPDGKTQYF,TGTGCCAGCTCACAATCCGGGACGCCGGACGGGAAGACCCAGTACTTC
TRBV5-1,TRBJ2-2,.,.,CASSVHTGELFF,TGCGCCAGCAGCGTTCACACCGGGGAGCTGTTTTTT
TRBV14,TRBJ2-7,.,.,CASSQDYFYEQYF,TGTGCCAGCAGCCAAGATTACTTCTACGAGCAGTACTTC
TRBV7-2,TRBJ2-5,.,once,CASSRQGGPQYF,TGTGCCAGCAGCCGCCAGGGGGGACCCCAGTACTTC
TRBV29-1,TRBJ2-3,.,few,CSVEDGETDTQYF,TGCAGCGTTGAGGATGGGGAAACAGATACGCAGTATTTT
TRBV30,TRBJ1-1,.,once,CAWSDKPFAGEAFF,TGTGCCTGGAGTGACAAACCCTTCGCAGGTGAAGCTTTCTTT
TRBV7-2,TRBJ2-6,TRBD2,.,CASSLDGTSGSRNVLTF,TGTGCCAGCAGCTTAGATGGGACTAGCGGGAGCCGCAACGTCCTGACTTTC
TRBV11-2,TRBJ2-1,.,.,CASSLIRNSLLYNEQFF,TGTGCCAGCAGCTTAATCAGAAACAGTCTCCTCTACAATGAGCAGTTCTTC
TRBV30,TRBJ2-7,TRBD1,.,CAWSRRTGGISYEQYF,TGTGCCTGGAGTCGTAGGACAGGGGGCATCTCCTACGAGCAGTACTTC
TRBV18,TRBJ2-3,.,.,CASSPFGGTADTQYF,TGTGCCAGCTCACCATTCGGTGGGACGGCAGATACGCAGTATTTT
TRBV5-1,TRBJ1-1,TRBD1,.,CASSTGMNTEAFF,TGCGCCAGCTCGACAGGGATGAACACTGAAGCTTTCTTT
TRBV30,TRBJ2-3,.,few,CAFTQGRGTDTQYF,TGTGCCTTCACGCAGGGCCGGGGCACAGATACGCAGTATTTT
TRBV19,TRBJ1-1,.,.,CASSLPTGTVNTEAFF,TGTGCCAGTAGTCTTCCAACCGGGACGGTGAACACTGAAGCTTTCTTT
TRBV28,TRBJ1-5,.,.,CASSLHQPQHF,TGTGCCAGCAGTTTACACCAGCCCCAGCATTTT
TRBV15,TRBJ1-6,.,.,CATSSQADYNSPLHF,TGTGCCACCAGCTCCCAGGCCGACTATAATTCACCCCTCCACTTT
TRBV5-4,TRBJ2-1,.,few,CASSLDRNEQFF,TGTGCCAGCAGCTTGGACAGGAATGAGCAGTTCTTC
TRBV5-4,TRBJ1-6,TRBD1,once,CASSSRGQGNSPLHF,TGTGCCAGCAGCTCCAGGGGGCAGGGCAATTCACCCCTCCACTTT
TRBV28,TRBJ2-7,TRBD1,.,CASSFPDRGHEQYF,TGTGCCAGCAGTTTCCCGGACAGGGGTCACGAGCAGTACTTC
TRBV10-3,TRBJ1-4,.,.,CAISSGANEKLFF,TGTGCCATCAGTTCGGGGGCTAATGAAAAACTGTTTTTT